The TCR beta chain described here comes from a study of PD-1 blockade in classical Hodgkin lymphoma. Findings and caveats of the study: Baseline TCR diversity was reportedly lower in newly diagnosed patients than healthy donors. Compared with baseline, CD4+ but not CD8+ TCR diversity had risen significantly by C4D1. Later analyses included only patients treated at least 1 year post-ASCT. Whatever underlies the repertoire differences (possibly disease activity or prior therapy) remains undefined.

Clones were sequenced by immunoSEQ multiplex PCR, and TCRdb holds only the in-frame ones, with some missing. The table shows 20,000 to 30,000 clones, with 80% occurring only once. The CDR3 has 15 residues. The ends were cut back, 4 bases at V and 7 bases at J, with 20 bases in the middle. Germline V gene lookup returns CDR1 SQVTM and CDR2 ANQGSEA. In regard to this clone: Its target is not known.

No patient escaped relapse after autologous stem cell transplantation, and brentuximab vedotin exposure varied. The sample here was peripheral blood mononuclear cells (PBMCs), taken at baseline. The source is a human donor with classical Hodgkin lymphoma. The chain joins TRBV29-1 to TRBJ2-1; perhaps TRBD1 as D (5 bases). The CDR3 nucleotides are TGCAGCGTTGTTGGCCCTCAGGGTATCTCGAATGAGCAGTTCTTC. This gives the protein CSVVGPQGISNEQFF.